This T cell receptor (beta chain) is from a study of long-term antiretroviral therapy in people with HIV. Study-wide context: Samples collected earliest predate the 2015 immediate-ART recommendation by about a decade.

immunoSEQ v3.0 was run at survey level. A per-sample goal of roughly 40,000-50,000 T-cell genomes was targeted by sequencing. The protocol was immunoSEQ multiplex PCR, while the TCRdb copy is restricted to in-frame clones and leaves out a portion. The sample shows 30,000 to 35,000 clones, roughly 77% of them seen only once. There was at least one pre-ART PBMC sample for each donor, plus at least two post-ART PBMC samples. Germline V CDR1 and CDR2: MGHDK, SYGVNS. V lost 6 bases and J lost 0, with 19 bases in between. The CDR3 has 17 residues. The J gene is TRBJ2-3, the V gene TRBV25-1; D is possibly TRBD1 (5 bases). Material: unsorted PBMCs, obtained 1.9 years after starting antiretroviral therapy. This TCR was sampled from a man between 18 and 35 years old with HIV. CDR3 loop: CASSPDMDTASTDTQYF. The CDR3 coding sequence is TGTGCCAGCAGCCCCGATATGGACACAGCTAGCACAGATACGCAGTATTTT.